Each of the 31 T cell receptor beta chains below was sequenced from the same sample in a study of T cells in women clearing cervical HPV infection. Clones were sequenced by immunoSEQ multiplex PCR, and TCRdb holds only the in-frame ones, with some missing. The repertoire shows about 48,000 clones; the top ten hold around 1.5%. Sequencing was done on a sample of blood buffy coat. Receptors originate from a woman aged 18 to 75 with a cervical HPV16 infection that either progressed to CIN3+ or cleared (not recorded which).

Here the CDR3 reads CAWEDRGDEKLFF. CDR3 bases read: TGTGCCTGGGAGGACAGGGGGGATGAAAAA. The chain uses TRBV30 and TRBJ1-4, with 10 bases matching TRBD1. The read ends 3 residues before the CDR3 terminus; that terminus is restored from the germline J gene. The germline CDR1 and CDR2 sequences are GTSNPN and SVGIG (reference sequence). The CDR3 runs 13 residues. With 5 bases clipped from V and 6 bases from J, the junction kept 3 bases outside the gene matches.

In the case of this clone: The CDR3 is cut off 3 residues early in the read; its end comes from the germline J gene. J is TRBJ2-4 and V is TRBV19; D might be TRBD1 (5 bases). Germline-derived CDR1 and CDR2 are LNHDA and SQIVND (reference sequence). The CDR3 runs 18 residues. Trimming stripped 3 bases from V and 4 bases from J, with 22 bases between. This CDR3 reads CASSMGPGEGPKKNIQYF. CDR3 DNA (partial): TGTGCCAGTAGTATGGGGCCTGGGGAAGGGCCTAAAAAAAACATT.

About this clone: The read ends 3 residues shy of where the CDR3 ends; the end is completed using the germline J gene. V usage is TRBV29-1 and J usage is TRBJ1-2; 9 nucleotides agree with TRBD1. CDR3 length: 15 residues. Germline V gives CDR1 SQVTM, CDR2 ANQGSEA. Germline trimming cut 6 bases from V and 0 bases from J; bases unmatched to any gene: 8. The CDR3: CSVASGTGSNYGYTF. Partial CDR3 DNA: TGCAGCGTAGCATCCGGGACAGGGTCTAACTATGGC.

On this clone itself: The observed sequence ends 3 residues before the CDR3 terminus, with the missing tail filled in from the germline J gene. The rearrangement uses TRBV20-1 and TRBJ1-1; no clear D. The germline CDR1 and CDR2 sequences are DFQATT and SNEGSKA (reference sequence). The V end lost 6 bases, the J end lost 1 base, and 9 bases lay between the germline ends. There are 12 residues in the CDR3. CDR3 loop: CSAGQWNTEAFF. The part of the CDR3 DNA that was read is TGCAGTGCAGGCCAGTGGAACACTGAA.

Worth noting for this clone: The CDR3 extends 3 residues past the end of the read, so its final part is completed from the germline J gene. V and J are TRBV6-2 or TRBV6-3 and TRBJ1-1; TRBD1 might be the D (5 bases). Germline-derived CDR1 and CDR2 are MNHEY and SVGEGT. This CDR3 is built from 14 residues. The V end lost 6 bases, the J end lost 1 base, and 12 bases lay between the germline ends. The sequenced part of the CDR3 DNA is TGTGCCAGCAGCCCAGACAGAAGGAACACTGAA. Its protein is CASSPDRRNTE. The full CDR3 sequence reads CASSPDRRNTEAFF.

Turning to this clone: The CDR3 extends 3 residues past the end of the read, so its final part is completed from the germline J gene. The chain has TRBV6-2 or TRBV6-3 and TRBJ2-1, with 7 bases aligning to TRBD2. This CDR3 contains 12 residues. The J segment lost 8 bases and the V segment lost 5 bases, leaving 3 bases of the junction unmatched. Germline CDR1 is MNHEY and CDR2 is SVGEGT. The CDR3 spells CASSRDYDEQFF. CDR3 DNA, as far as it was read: TGTGCCAGCAGTCGGGACTATGATGAG.

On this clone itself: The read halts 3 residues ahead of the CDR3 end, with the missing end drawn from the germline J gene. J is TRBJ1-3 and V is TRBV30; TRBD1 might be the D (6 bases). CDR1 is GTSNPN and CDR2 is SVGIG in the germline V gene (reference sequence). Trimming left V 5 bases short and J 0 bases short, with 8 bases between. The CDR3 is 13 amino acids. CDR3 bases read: TGTGCCTGGGGACAGAACTCTGGAAACACC. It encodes CAWGQNSGNT. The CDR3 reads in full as CAWGQNSGNTIYF. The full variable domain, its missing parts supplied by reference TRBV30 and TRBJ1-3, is SQTIHQWPATLVQPVGSPLSLECTVEGTSNPNLYWYRQAAGRGLQLLFYSVGIGQISSEVPQNLSASRPQDRQFILSSKKLLLSDSGFYLCAWGQNSGNTIYFGEGSWLTVV.

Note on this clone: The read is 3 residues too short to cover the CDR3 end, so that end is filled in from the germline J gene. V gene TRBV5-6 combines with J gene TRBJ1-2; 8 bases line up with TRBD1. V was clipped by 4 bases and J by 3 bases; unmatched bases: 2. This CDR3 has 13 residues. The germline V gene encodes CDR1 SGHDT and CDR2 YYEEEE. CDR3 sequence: CASSTDRDYGYTF. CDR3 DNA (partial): TGTGCCAGCAGCACGGACAGGGACTATGGC.

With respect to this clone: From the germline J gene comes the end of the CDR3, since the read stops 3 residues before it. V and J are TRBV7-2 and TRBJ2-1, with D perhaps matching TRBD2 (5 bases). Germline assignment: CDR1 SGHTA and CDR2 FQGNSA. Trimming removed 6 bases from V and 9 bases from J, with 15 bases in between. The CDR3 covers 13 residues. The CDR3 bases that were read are TGTGCCAGCAGAACCGCGGGCGGTGGTGAG. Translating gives CASRTAGGGE. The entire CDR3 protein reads CASRTAGGGEQFF.

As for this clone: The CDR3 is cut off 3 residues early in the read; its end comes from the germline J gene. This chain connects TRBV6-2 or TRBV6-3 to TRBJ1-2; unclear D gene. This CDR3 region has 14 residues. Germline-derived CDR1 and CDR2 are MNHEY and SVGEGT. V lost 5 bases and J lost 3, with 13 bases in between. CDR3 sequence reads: CASSPTPSHYGYTF. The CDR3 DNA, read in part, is TGTGCCAGCAGTCCTACCCCGTCCCACTATGGC.

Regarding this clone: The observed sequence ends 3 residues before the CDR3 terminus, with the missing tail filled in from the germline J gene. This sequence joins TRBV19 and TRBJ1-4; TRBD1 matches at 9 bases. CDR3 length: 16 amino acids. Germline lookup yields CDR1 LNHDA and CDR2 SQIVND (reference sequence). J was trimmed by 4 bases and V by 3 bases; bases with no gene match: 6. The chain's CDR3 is CASSIYRGPGNEKLFF. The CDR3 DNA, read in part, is TGTGCCAGTAGTATTTACAGGGGGCCTGGTAATGAAAAA.

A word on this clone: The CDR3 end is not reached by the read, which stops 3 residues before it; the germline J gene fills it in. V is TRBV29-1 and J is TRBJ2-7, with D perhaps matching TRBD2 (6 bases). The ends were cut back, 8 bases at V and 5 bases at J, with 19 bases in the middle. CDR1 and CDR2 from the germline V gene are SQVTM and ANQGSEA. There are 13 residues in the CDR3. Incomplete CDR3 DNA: TGCAGCACCCGGACACTGGGACTTAACGAG. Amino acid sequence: CSTRTLGLNE. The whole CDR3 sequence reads CSTRTLGLNEQYF.

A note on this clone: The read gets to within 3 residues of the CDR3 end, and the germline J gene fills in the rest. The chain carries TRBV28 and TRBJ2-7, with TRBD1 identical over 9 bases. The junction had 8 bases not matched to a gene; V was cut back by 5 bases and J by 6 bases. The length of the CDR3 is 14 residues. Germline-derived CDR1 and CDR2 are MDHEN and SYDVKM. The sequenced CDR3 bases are TGTGCCAGCAGTACCGGGACAGGGTCCGGCGAG. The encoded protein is CASSTGTGSGE. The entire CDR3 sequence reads CASSTGTGSGEQYF.

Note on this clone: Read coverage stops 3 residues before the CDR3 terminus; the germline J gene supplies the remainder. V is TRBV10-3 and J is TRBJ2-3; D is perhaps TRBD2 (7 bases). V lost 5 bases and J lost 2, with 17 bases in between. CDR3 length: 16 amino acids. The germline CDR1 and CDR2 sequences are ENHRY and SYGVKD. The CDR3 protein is CAISPIRGAPTDTQYF. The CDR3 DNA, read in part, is TGTGCCATCAGTCCTATTCGGGGGGCCCCCACAGATACG.

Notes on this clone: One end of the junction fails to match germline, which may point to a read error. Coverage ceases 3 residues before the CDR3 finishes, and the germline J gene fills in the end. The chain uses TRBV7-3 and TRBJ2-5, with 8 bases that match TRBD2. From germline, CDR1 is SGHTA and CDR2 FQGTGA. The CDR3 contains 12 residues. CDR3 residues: CSSSPGGETQYF. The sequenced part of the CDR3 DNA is TGTTCCAGCAGCCCGGGGGGGGAGACC.

CDR3 DNA (partial): TGTGCCAGTAGCCGGGACAGGAATCAGCCC. It is translated as CASSRDRNQP. Given in full, the CDR3 is CASSRDRNQPQHF. The V gene is TRBV19, the J gene TRBJ1-5; TRBD1 agrees at 8 bases. The read gets to within 3 residues of the CDR3 end, and the germline J gene fills in the rest. With 6 bases clipped from V and 4 bases from J, the junction kept 2 bases outside the gene matches. CDR3 length equals 13 residues. Per germline, CDR1 LNHDA and CDR2 SQIVND (reference sequence). The full variable domain, completed using reference TRBV19 and TRBJ1-5, is DGGITQSPKYLFRKEGQNVTLSCEQNLNHDAMYWYRQDPGQGLRLIYYSQIVNDFQKGDIAEGYSVSREKKESFPLTVTSAQKNPTAFYLCASSRDRNQPQHFGDGTRLSIL.

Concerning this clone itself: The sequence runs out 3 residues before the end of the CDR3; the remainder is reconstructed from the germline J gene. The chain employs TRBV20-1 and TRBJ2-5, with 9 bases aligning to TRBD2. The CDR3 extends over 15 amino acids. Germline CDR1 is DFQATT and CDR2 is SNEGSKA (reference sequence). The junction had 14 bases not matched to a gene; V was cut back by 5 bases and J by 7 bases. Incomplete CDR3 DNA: TGCAGTGCTCCCCCGGTGGCGGGGGGGCGCGGGACC. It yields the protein CSAPPVAGGRGT. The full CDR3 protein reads CSAPPVAGGRGTQYF.

The CDR3 sequence: CASSIDSGGPSTDTQYF. The sequenced part of the CDR3 DNA is TGTGCCAGCAGTATAGATAGCGGAGGCCCTTCCACAGATACG. The rearrangement joins TRBV12-3 or TRBV12-4 to TRBJ2-3, with D perhaps TRBD2 (6 bases). The DNA ends 3 residues before the CDR3 does, and the rest of the CDR3 is filled in from the germline J gene. The CDR3 spans 17 residues. With 5 bases removed from V and 2 bases from J, the gap between germline ends came to 20 bases.

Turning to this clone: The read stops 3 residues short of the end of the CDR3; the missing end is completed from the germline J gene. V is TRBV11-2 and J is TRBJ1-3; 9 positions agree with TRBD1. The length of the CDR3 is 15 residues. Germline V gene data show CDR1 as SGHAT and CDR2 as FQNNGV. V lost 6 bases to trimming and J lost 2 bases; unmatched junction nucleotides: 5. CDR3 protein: CASRGDRETGNTIYF. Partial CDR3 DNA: TGTGCCAGCAGGGGGGACAGGGAGACTGGAAACACC.

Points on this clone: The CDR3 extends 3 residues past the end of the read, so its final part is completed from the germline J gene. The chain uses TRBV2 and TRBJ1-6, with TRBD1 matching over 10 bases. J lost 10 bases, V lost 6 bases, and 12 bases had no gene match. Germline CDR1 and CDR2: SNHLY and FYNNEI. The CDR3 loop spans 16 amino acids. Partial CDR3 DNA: TGTGCCAGCAGGAAAAGGGCCGACAGGGGGCTGTCACCC. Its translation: CASRKRADRGLSP. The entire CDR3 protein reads CASRKRADRGLSPLHF.

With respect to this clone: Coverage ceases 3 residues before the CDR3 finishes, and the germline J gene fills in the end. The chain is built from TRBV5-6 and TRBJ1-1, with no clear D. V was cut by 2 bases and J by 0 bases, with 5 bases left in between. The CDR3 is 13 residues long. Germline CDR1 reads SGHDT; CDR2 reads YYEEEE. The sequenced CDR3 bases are TGTGCCAGCAGCTTTTCAGTGAACACTGAA. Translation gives CASSFSVNTE. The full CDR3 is CASSFSVNTEAFF.

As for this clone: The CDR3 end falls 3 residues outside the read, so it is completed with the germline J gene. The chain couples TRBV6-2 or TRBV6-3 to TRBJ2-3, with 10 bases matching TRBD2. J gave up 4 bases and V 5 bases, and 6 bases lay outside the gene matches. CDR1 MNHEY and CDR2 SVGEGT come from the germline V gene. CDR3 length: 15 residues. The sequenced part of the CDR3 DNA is TGTGCCAGCAGTCGCATCAGCGGGGGGGCAGATACG. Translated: CASSRISGGADT. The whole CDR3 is CASSRISGGADTQYF.

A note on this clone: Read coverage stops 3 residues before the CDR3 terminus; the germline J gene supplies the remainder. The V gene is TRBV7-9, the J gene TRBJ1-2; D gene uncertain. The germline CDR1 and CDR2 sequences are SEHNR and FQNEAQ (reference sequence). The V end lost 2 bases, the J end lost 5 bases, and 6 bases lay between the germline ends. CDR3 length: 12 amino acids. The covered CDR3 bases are TGTGCCAGCAGCTTATTTCATTATGGC. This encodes CASSLFHYG. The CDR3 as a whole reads CASSLFHYGYTF. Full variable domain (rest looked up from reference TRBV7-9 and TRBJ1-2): DTGVSQNPRHKITKRGQNVTFRCDPISEHNRLYWYRQTLGQGPEFLTYFQNEAQLEKSRLLSDRFSAERPKGSFSTLEIQRTEQGDSAMYLCASSLFHYGYTFGSGTRLTVV.

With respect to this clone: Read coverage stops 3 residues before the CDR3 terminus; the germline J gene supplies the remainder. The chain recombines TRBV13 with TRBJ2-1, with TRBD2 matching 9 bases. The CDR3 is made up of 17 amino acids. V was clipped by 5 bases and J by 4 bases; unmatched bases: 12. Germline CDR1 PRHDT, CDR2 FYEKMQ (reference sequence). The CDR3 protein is CASSPPPTSGYYNEQFF. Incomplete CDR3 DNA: TGTGCCAGCAGCCCCCCCCCGACTAGCGGATATTACAATGAG.

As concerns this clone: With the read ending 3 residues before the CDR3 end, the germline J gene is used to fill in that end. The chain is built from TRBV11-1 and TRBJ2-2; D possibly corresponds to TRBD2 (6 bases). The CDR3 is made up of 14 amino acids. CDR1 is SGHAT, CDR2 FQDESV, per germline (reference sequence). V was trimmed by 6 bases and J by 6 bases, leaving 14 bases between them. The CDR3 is CASSPDPGAGELFF. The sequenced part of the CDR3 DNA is TGTGCCAGCAGTCCAGACCCGGGGGCCGGGGAG.

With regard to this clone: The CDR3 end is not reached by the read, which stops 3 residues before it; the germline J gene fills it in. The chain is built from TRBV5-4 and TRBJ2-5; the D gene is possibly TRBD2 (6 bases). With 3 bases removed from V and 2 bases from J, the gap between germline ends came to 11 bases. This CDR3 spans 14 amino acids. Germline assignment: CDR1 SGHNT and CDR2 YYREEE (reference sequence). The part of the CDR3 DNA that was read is TGTGCCAGCAGCTCTCTTGGGACTCAAGAGACC. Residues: CASSSLGTQET. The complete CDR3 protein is CASSSLGTQETQYF.

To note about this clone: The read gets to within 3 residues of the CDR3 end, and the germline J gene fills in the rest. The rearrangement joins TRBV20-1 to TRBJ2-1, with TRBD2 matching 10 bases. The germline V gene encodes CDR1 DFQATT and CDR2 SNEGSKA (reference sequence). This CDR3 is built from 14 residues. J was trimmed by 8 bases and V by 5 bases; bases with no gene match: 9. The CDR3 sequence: CSAPVSGGYDEQFF. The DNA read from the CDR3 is TGCAGTGCTCCTGTTAGCGGGGGGTACGATGAG.

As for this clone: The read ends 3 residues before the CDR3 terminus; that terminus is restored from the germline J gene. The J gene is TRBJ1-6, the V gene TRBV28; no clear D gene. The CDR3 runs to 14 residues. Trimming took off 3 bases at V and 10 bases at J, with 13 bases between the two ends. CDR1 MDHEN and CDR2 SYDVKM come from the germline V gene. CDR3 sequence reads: CASSFVRGRSPLHF. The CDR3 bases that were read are TGTGCCAGCAGTTTTGTCCGGGGTCGATCACCC. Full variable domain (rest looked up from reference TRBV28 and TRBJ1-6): DVKVTQSSRYLVKRTGEKVFLECVQDMDHENMFWYRQDPGLGLRLIYFSYDVKMKEKGDIPEGYSVSREKKERFSLILESASTNQTSMYLCASSFVRGRSPLHFGNGTRLTVT.

This CDR3 is CASSIFSSYNSPLHF. The CDR3 bases that were read are TGTGCCAGTAGTATATTCAGCTCCTATAATTCACCC. The rearrangement uses TRBV19 and TRBJ1-6; D call uncertain. The DNA ends 3 residues before the CDR3 does, and the rest of the CDR3 is filled in from the germline J gene. Germline V gene sequence: CDR1 LNHDA, CDR2 SQIVND (reference sequence). The CDR3 runs to 15 residues. The V end lost 2 bases, the J end lost 0 bases, and 5 bases lay between the germline ends.

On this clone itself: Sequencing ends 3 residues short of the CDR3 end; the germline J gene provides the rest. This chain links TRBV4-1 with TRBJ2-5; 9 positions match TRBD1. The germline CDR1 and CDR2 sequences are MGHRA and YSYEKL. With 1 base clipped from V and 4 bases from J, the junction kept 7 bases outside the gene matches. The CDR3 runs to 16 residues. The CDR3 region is CASSQVPGQGSETQYF. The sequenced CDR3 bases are TGCGCCAGCAGCCAAGTACCGGGACAGGGCTCAGAGACC.

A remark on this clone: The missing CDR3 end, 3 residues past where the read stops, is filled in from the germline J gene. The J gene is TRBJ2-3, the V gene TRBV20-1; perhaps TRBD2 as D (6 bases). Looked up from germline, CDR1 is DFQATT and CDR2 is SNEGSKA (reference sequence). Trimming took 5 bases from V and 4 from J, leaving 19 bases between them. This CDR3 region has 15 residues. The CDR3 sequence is CSARERLGRPDTQYF. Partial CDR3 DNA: TGCAGTGCTCGGGAGAGACTGGGGCGCCCAGATACG.